The 24 T cell receptor beta chains below were found in one sample sequenced in a study of T cells after yellow fever vaccination. TCRdb ran MiXCR on the 5' RACE reads and lists one entry per CDR3 protein. In the table there are just under 600,000 distinct CDR3 sequences, 13% of which are singletons. Source: PBMCs, taken on the day of the yellow fever booster vaccination. The receptor source for this set is a man aged 30-40 years who received the YFV17D yellow fever vaccine.

This clonotype has at least ten counts. The chain couples TRBV28 to TRBJ2-3, with D possibly TRBD2 on 5 matching bases. Germline V gene data show CDR1 as MDHEN and CDR2 as SYDVKM. CDR3 length: 15 amino acids. Trimming took off 4 bases at V and 1 base at J, with 12 bases between the two ends. The CDR3: CASSSPARGTDTQYF. In DNA form, the CDR3 reads TGTGCCAGCAGTTCCCCGGCGCGGGGCACAGATACGCAGTATTTT.

This clonotype was seen a few times. CDR3 in DNA: TGTGCCAGCAGTTTCAACCAGCGGGAAAGCTCCTACGAGCAGTACTTC. Its protein is CASSFNQRESSYEQYF. This sequence joins TRBV28 and TRBJ2-7; TRBD2 aligns across 7 bases. Germline values: CDR1 MDHEN, CDR2 SYDVKM. CDR3 length equals 16 residues. J lost 0 bases, V lost 3 bases, and 8 bases had no gene match.

The chain combines TRBV12-3 or TRBV12-4 with TRBJ1-1; D is unresolved. Trimming cost V 5 bases and J 0 bases, with 7 bases left between them. The CDR3 is 13 residues long. The CDR3 DNA follows: TGTGCCAGCAGTGTACAAATGAACACTGAAGCTTTCTTT. This translates into CASSVQMNTEAFF.

This clonotype was observed a handful of times. The chain is built from TRBV7-6 and TRBJ2-5, with 7 bases aligning to TRBD2. This CDR3 has 14 amino acids. V was clipped by 5 bases and J by 8 bases; unmatched bases: 11. Germline V lookup: CDR1 SGHVS, CDR2 FNYEAQ. CDR3 protein: CASSARPRGGTQYF. The CDR3 DNA follows: TGTGCCAGCAGCGCACGACCGCGCGGGGGTACCCAGTACTTC.

Only a few counts were recorded for this clonotype. The genes are TRBV5-5 and TRBJ2-7, with D possibly matching TRBD2 (6 bases). Germline CDR1 SGHKS, CDR2 YYEKEE (reference sequence). Trimming shortened V by 4 bases and J by 7 bases, and 9 bases separated the two germline ends. The CDR3 spans 11 residues. CDR3 bases: TGTGCCAGCAGCCGGGAGAGGGAGCAGTACTTC. Translated: CASSREREQYF.

Details on this clonotype: The junction shows a germline mismatch at one end, possibly a read error. The chain joins TRBV20-1 to TRBJ1-1, with D maybe TRBD1 (5 bases). The CDR3 loop spans 16 amino acids. Germline V lookup: CDR1 DFQATT, CDR2 SNEGSKA (reference sequence). CDR3 DNA: TGCTGTGCTACCGGGGCGCCACAGGAAAGTGATACTGAAGCTTTCTTT. It translates to CCATGAPQESDTEAFF.

This clonotype showed up just a few times. This rearrangement joins TRBV5-1 to TRBJ1-1, with D uncertain. The length of the CDR3 is 13 residues. V was pared by 0 bases and J by 6 bases, with 9 bases between. Per germline, CDR1 SGHRS and CDR2 YFSETQ. The DNA of the CDR3 is TGCGCCAGCAGCTTGGTCTCGCTCTCTGAAGCTTTCTTT. It translates to CASSLVSLSEAFF.

The CDR3 spells CATSRGISASGANVLTF. As DNA, the CDR3 is TGTGCCACCAGCAGAGGCATCTCGGCCTCTGGGGCCAACGTCCTGACTTTC. The chain employs TRBV15 and TRBJ2-6; D unclear. Germline V gene data show CDR1 as LNHNV and CDR2 as YYDKDF (reference sequence). CDR3 length: 17 residues. V dropped 1 base and J dropped 0 bases, with 10 bases sitting between them.

This clonotype was observed a handful of times. The genes are TRBV20-1 and TRBJ2-3; 7 nucleotides line up with TRBD1. With V trimmed by 1 base and J by 1 base, 5 bases remained unmatched. Germline CDR1 DFQATT, CDR2 SNEGSKA (reference sequence). There are 15 residues in the CDR3. This CDR3 is CSARVRDRGTDTQYF. CDR3 in DNA: TGCAGTGCTAGAGTTAGAGACAGGGGCACAGATACGCAGTATTTT.

The gene calls are TRBV29-1 and TRBJ1-5; possibly TRBD1 for D (5 bases). The CDR3 consists of 14 residues. CDR1 is SQVTM and CDR2 is ANQGSEA in the germline V gene. Trimming removed 4 bases at V and 2 bases at J, with 12 bases between. The chain's CDR3 is CSVADWGRNQPQHF. The CDR3 DNA follows: TGCAGCGTTGCGGACTGGGGACGCAATCAGCCCCAGCATTTT.

This clonotype was counted only a few times. The chain joins TRBV29-1 to TRBJ2-3, with a possible D match to TRBD1 (6 bases). Germline loops: CDR1 SQVTM, CDR2 ANQGSEA. This CDR3 spans 14 amino acids. The V and J ends lost 7 bases and 2 bases respectively, with 16 bases between them. The CDR3 sequence is CSARDRDNTDTQYF. CDR3 nucleotides: TGCAGCGCAAGAGACCGGGACAACACAGATACGCAGTATTTT.

This clonotype was observed a handful of times. This chain links TRBV9 with TRBJ2-2, with D possibly being TRBD2 (5 bases). Trimming shortened V by 0 bases and J by 0 bases, and 12 bases separated the two germline ends. The CDR3 is made up of 17 amino acids. Germline CDR1 SGDLS, CDR2 YYNGEE. In nucleotides, the CDR3 is TGTGCCAGCAGCGTAGATTGGAGGAACCCGAACACCGGGGAGCTGTTTTTT. Its protein product is CASSVDWRNPNTGELFF.

The chain carries TRBV12-3 or TRBV12-4 and TRBJ1-4; D gene unclear. With 5 bases removed from V and 8 bases from J, the gap between germline ends came to 12 bases. The CDR3 runs 13 residues. The CDR3 region has the DNA TGTGCCAGCAGTCCCCTGGGGTACGAAAAACTGTTTTTT. Its translation is CASSPLGYEKLFF.

This clonotype was seen a handful of times. This rearrangement joins TRBV19 to TRBJ1-2, with 7 bases identical to TRBD1. Germline lookup yields CDR1 LNHDA and CDR2 SQIVND (reference sequence). CDR3 size: 14 residues. V dropped 4 bases and J dropped 7; count of bases not matched to a gene: 9. For the CDR3, the DNA is TGTGCCAGTAGTACACCGGGACAGCTATCTGGCTACACCTTC. This translates into CASSTPGQLSGYTF. Full variable domain (outside the CDR3, taken from reference TRBV19 and TRBJ1-2): DGGITQSPKYLFRKEGQNVTLSCEQNLNHDAMYWYRQDPGQGLRLIYYSQIVNDFQKGDIAEGYSVSREKKESFPLTVTSAQKNPTAFYLCASSTPGQLSGYTFGSGTRLTVV.

This clonotype was seen only a few times. The chain recombines TRBV6-1 with TRBJ2-6, with a possible D match to TRBD1 (5 bases). Trimming took off 6 bases at V and 0 bases at J, with 9 bases between the two ends. Germline V gene data show CDR1 as MNHNS and CDR2 as SASEGT. The CDR3 is 15 residues long. CDR3 loop: CASSEQDSGANVLTF. The CDR3 DNA sequence: TGTGCCAGCAGCGAACAGGACTCTGGGGCCAACGTCCTGACTTTC.

This clonotype has only a few counts. The chain joins TRBV20-1 to TRBJ2-3, with unresolved D. The CDR3 has 14 residues. Deletions cut 7 bases from V and 3 bases from J, with 17 bases between. From germline, CDR1 is DFQATT and CDR2 SNEGSKA (reference sequence). This CDR3 is CSVVLPLRTDTQYF. CDR3 nucleotides: TGCAGTGTCGTACTCCCCTTGAGGACAGATACGCAGTATTTT.

J is TRBJ1-6 and V is TRBV9; 8 bases match TRBD1. The J segment lost 0 bases and the V segment lost 9 bases, leaving 2 bases of the junction unmatched. CDR1 and CDR2 (germline): SGDLS, YYNGEE. The CDR3 sequence is 14 residues long. For the CDR3, the DNA is TGTGCCAAAGGGACAGGCTCCTATAATTCACCCCTCCACTTT. Translating it yields CAKGTGSYNSPLHF.

J is TRBJ2-3 and V is TRBV5-1; tentatively, D is TRBD1 (6 bases). Germline V lookup: CDR1 SGHRS, CDR2 YFSETQ. The CDR3 contains 13 residues. Trimming removed 3 bases at V and 5 bases at J, with 10 bases between. DNA for the CDR3: TGCGCCAGCAGCTGGATAGGGGGAGATACGCAGTATTTT. As protein: CASSWIGGDTQYF. Full variable domain (missing parts from reference TRBV5-1 and TRBJ2-3): KAGVTQTPRYLIKTRGQQVTLSCSPISGHRSVSWYQQTPGQGLQFLFEYFSETQRNKGNFPGRFSGRQFSNSRSEMNVSTLELGDSALYLCASSWIGGDTQYFGPGTRLTVL.

V gene TRBV20-1 combines with J gene TRBJ2-3, with 8 bases matching TRBD1. The ends lost 6 bases at V and 6 bases at J; junction bases unmatched: 8. CDR3 length: 13 residues. Germline V gene sequence: CDR1 DFQATT, CDR2 SNEGSKA (reference sequence). The DNA of the CDR3 is TGCAGTGCGGCGGGCAGGGGGCTTGATACGCAGTATTTT. Protein product: CSAAGRGLDTQYF.

This clonotype was counted a few times. CDR3 loop: CASSIDAAGGYEQYF. The CDR3 bases are TGTGCCAGTAGTATAGACGCGGCAGGGGGATACGAGCAGTACTTC. The chain employs TRBV19 and TRBJ2-7; 7 bases match TRBD1. CDR1 is LNHDA, CDR2 SQIVND, per germline (reference sequence). This CDR3 spans 15 amino acids. After removal of 0 bases from V and 4 bases from J, the junction contained 6 bases not matched to a gene.

This clonotype was detected a few times. The rearrangement uses TRBV5-6 and TRBJ2-1; 10 bases fit TRBD2. The CDR3 is 13 residues long. Losses at the gene ends were 0 bases for V and 14 bases for J; bases not matched to a gene: 5. Germline CDR1 SGHDT, CDR2 YYEEEE. The CDR3 sequence: CASSLGLAGAKFF. Here the CDR3 DNA reads TGTGCCAGCAGCTTGGGACTAGCGGGTGCTAAGTTCTTC. The full variable domain, its missing parts supplied by reference TRBV5-6 and TRBJ2-1, is DAGVTQSPTHLIKTRGQQVTLRCSPKSGHDTVSWYQQALGQGPQFIFQYYEEEERQRGNFPDRFSGHQFPNYSSELNVNALLLGDSALYLCASSLGLAGAKFFGPGTRLTVL.

This chain connects TRBV19 to TRBJ1-5; D gene ambiguous. V gave up 7 bases and J gave up 2 bases, with 12 bases separating them. This CDR3 spans 14 amino acids. Germline assignment: CDR1 LNHDA and CDR2 SQIVND (reference sequence). The CDR3 loop reads CASTNRRGNQPQHF. The CDR3 nucleotides read TGTGCCAGTACCAACCGGCGGGGCAATCAGCCCCAGCATTTT. Filled out from reference TRBV19 and TRBJ1-5, the complete variable domain reads DGGITQSPKYLFRKEGQNVTLSCEQNLNHDAMYWYRQDPGQGLRLIYYSQIVNDFQKGDIAEGYSVSREKKESFPLTVTSAQKNPTAFYLCASTNRRGNQPQHFGDGTRLSIL.

This clonotype has only a few counts. V usage is TRBV4-2 and J usage is TRBJ2-2; D might be TRBD2 (6 bases). The germline CDR1 and CDR2 sequences are LGHNA and YNFKEQ. CDR3 length: 16 residues. V gave up 6 bases and J gave up 6 bases, with 20 bases separating them. For the CDR3, the DNA is TGTGCCAGCAGTCGGAGCGGGTATAGCGGTTCCGGGGAGCTGTTTTTT. It is translated as CASSRSGYSGSGELFF.

This clonotype has only a few counts. The V gene is TRBV20-1, the J gene TRBJ2-5; D ambiguous. This CDR3 comprises 13 residues. Trimming cost V 4 bases and J 3 bases, with 12 bases left between them. The germline gives CDR1 DFQATT, CDR2 SNEGSKA (reference sequence). The CDR3 here is CSANSGLKETQYF. For the CDR3, the DNA is TGCAGTGCTAACTCAGGTCTTAAAGAGACCCAGTACTTC.